Following are 30 T cell receptor beta chains from one sample sequenced in a study of T-cell memory formation after mild COVID-19. TCRdb analysed the 5' RACE reads with MiXCR anew, one entry per CDR3 protein. Of approximately 440,000 distinct CDR3 sequences detected, 20% appear once; the ten largest clones hold roughly 8.4%. Sample: PBMCs or a T cell subset sorted from them (not recorded which). These receptors were obtained from an adult woman who had mild COVID-19 (a few samples of this study predate the infection). Cell type and time point are not known.

The rearrangement uses TRBV5-1 and TRBJ2-2; D call uncertain. Trimming took off 0 bases at V and 5 bases at J, with 5 bases between the two ends. The CDR3 is 13 residues long. Germline V CDR1 and CDR2: SGHRS, YFSETQ. The DNA for the CDR3 is TGCGCCAGCAGCTTGGTAGTAACCGGGGAGCTGTTTTTT. It codes for CASSLVVTGELFF.

J is TRBJ2-3 and V is TRBV12-3 or TRBV12-4; 9 positions match TRBD1. The CDR3 covers 16 residues. V lost 6 bases and J lost 0; bases outside the gene matches: 7. CDR3 sequence: CASSRRDRASTDTQYF. CDR3 nucleotide sequence: TGTGCCAGCAGCCGTCGGGACAGGGCCAGCACAGATACGCAGTATTTT.

There are a few counts of this clonotype. The genes are TRBV24-1 and TRBJ2-2; maybe TRBD1 (6 bases). V lost 4 bases and J 2 bases, leaving 13 bases between the germline ends. The CDR3 spans 16 residues. Per germline, CDR1 KGHDR and CDR2 SFDVKD. CDR3 sequence: CATSEIRGKNTGELFF. Written as DNA, the CDR3 is TGTGCCACCAGTGAGATTAGGGGGAAAAACACCGGGGAGCTGTTTTTT.

This clonotype turned up a few times. The V gene is TRBV4-1, the J gene TRBJ1-6, with 7 nucleotides matching TRBD1. V dropped 6 bases and J dropped 7; count of bases not matched to a gene: 6. The CDR3 loop spans 14 amino acids. Germline-derived CDR1 and CDR2 are MGHRA and YSYEKL. CDR3: CASRPTGMNSPLHF. In DNA form, the CDR3 reads TGCGCCAGCAGACCGACAGGGATGAATTCACCCCTCCACTTT.

The genes are TRBV4-1 and TRBJ2-7; TRBD2 might be the D (6 bases). The V gene lost 4 bases and the J gene lost 6 bases, with 16 bases spanning the gap. Germline lookup yields CDR1 MGHRA and CDR2 YSYEKL. This CDR3 contains 14 residues. In DNA form, the CDR3 reads TGCGCCAGCAGCCCACCGGAGGGGTCTCGCGAGCAGTACTTC. Translated, it gives CASSPPEGSREQYF.

Concerning this clonotype: A much larger clonotype is one base distant, so this may be a read error. The chain couples TRBV9 to TRBJ2-7; D gene ambiguous. The germline V gene encodes CDR1 SGDLS and CDR2 YYNGEE. V was clipped by 0 bases and J by 6 bases, with 7 bases between them. This CDR3 contains 12 residues. CDR3 DNA sequence: TGTGCCAGCAGCGTAGATTGGGGCGAGCAGTACTTC. Translated, it gives CASSVDWGEQYF.

The chain employs TRBV27 and TRBJ1-2; tentative D call: TRBD1 (5 bases). CDR1 is MNHEY and CDR2 is SMNVEV in the germline V gene (reference sequence). The CDR3 totals 14 residues. V lost 8 bases, J lost 3 bases, and 16 bases lay in between. CDR3 sequence (DNA): TGTGCCAGCCGTATGCGGGCGGGGCACTATGGCTACACCTTC. Encoded protein: CASRMRAGHYGYTF.

The CDR3 nucleotides are TGTGCCAGCAGCTCACTCCCGGACGGCAGCTCCTACAATGAGCAGTTCTTC. Translated: CASSSLPDGSSYNEQFF. V gene TRBV7-9 combines with J gene TRBJ2-1, with D uncertain. V was clipped by 4 bases and J by 0 bases, with 16 bases between them. The germline V gene has CDR1 SEHNR and CDR2 FQNEAQ (reference sequence). The CDR3 length is 17 residues.

This clonotype has only a few counts. The CDR3 here is CASSARDSRSGSYEQYF. CDR3 sequence (DNA): TGCGCCAGCAGCGCCCGGGACAGCCGATCGGGCTCCTACGAGCAGTACTTC. The chain uses TRBV5-1 and TRBJ2-7; 7 bases match TRBD1. Germline V gives CDR1 SGHRS, CDR2 YFSETQ. V gave up 4 bases and J gave up 0 bases; unmatched junction bases: 13. This CDR3 has 17 residues.

The rearrangement joins TRBV20-1 to TRBJ2-3; 10 bases match TRBD2. With 6 bases clipped from V and 2 bases from J, the junction kept 11 bases outside the gene matches. Germline values: CDR1 DFQATT, CDR2 SNEGSKA (reference sequence). There are 16 residues in the CDR3. The CDR3 DNA reads TGCAGTGCCCCGACGGGGACTAGCGACCTCACAGATACGCAGTATTTT. This translates into CSAPTGTSDLTDTQYF.

The chain links TRBV7-9 to TRBJ2-5, with D perhaps matching TRBD2 (5 bases). Germline V gene sequence: CDR1 SEHNR, CDR2 FQNEAQ (reference sequence). Trimming took 5 bases from V and 5 from J, leaving 15 bases between them. This CDR3 spans 14 amino acids. CDR3: CASSTVRGLETQYF. DNA of the CDR3: TGTGCCAGCAGCACCGTTCGCGGGCTTGAGACCCAGTACTTC.

Many counts were recorded for this clonotype. The genes are TRBV7-6 and TRBJ2-3, with 8 bases that match TRBD1. The CDR3 is made up of 16 amino acids. V was pared by 5 bases and J by 1 base, with 8 bases of the junction left unmatched. Looked up from germline, CDR1 is SGHVS and CDR2 is FNYEAQ. CDR3 loop: CASSRVRGQGTDTQYF. The CDR3 DNA reads as TGTGCCAGCAGCCGCGTCCGGGGACAGGGCACAGATACGCAGTATTTT. Full variable domain (outside the CDR3, taken from reference TRBV7-6 and TRBJ2-3): GAGVSQSPRYKVTKRGQDVALRCDPISGHVSLYWYRQALGQGPEFLTYFNYEAQQDKSGLPNDRFSAERPEGSISTLTIQRTEQRDSAMYRCASSRVRGQGTDTQYFGPGTRLTVL.

The chain recombines TRBV20-1 with TRBJ2-7, with 7 bases identical to TRBD2. The CDR3 contains 14 residues. Trimming cost V 3 bases and J 2 bases; bases outside gene matches: 7. Germline lookup yields CDR1 DFQATT and CDR2 SNEGSKA (reference sequence). CDR3 bases: TGCAGTGCTAGCCCAGCGGGGAGGGCCTACGAGCAGTACTTC. This encodes CSASPAGRAYEQYF.

The J gene is TRBJ2-4, the V gene TRBV4-2; the D call may be TRBD1 or TRBD2 (5 bases each). The germline V gene encodes CDR1 LGHNA and CDR2 YNFKEQ. The CDR3 has 14 amino acids. Between the trimmed V and J ends, which lost 0 bases and 6 bases, there was a span of 9 bases. The CDR3 nucleotides read TGTGCCAGCAGCCAAGAGTGGGACGGAAACATTCAGTACTTC. Translation gives CASSQEWDGNIQYF.

This rearrangement joins TRBV6-2 or TRBV6-3 to TRBJ1-5; D remains ambiguous. The CDR3 length is 14 residues. Trimming stripped 6 bases from V and 3 bases from J, with 12 bases between. CDR1 MNHEY and CDR2 SVGEGT come from the germline V gene. This chain's CDR3 is CASSNSGFNQPQHF. The DNA for the CDR3 is TGTGCCAGCAGCAACAGCGGGTTCAATCAGCCCCAGCATTTT.

This clonotype was seen once. This rearrangement joins TRBV27 to TRBJ2-1; 12 positions match TRBD2. CDR1 and CDR2 from the germline V gene are MNHEY and SMNVEV (reference sequence). The CDR3 has 15 residues. The V gene end was trimmed by 8 bases and the J gene end by 2 bases; junction bases not matched to a gene: 4. For the CDR3, the DNA is TGTGCCAGCTCTAGCGGGAGGGCCCCCTACAATGAGCAGTTCTTC. Protein sequence: CASSSGRAPYNEQFF.

The chain links TRBV12-3 or TRBV12-4 to TRBJ1-2; D uncertain. Trimming left V 5 bases short and J 4 bases short, with 14 bases between. The CDR3 totals 14 residues. The CDR3 spells CASSPPRSSYGYTF. The CDR3 bases are TGTGCCAGCAGTCCTCCCCGATCTTCCTATGGCTACACCTTC.

A few counts support this clonotype. This chain uses TRBV23-1 with TRBJ1-1; the D is unclear. TRBV23-1 is reported as an ORF; its role is uncertain. This CDR3 contains 12 residues. V gave up 7 bases and J gave up 1 base, with 7 bases separating them. CDR3 bases: TGCGCCAGCATATGGGGGAACACTGAAGCTTTCTTT. Translating gives CASIWGNTEAFF.

This chain joins TRBV6-1 and TRBJ1-6; D uncertain. V gave up 3 bases and J gave up 4 bases, with 10 bases separating them. The CDR3 length is 15 residues. Looked up from germline, CDR1 is MNHNS and CDR2 is SASEGT. This CDR3 reads CASSEGSGYNSPLHF. The CDR3 nucleotides are TGTGCCAGCAGTGAGGGGTCGGGGTATAATTCACCCCTCCACTTT.

Only a few counts were recorded for this clonotype. This sequence joins TRBV14 and TRBJ2-1; 13 bases match TRBD2. Germline trimming cut 5 bases from V and 7 bases from J; bases unmatched to any gene: 11. Germline CDR1 is SGHDN and CDR2 is FVKESK. The CDR3 sequence is 17 residues long. In DNA form, the CDR3 reads TGTGCCAGCAGCGTCCTCTCCGGACTAGCGGGAGTAAATGAGCAGTTCTTC. Its protein is CASSVLSGLAGVNEQFF.

The CDR3 sequence is CASSALAGGTTDTQYF. The CDR3 DNA follows: TGTGCCAGCAGTGCCCTAGCGGGGGGGACCACAGATACGCAGTATTTT. V gene TRBV6-1 combines with J gene TRBJ2-3, with 12 bases fitting TRBD2. Trimming removed 4 bases from V and 2 bases from J; junction bases left unmatched: 4. The CDR3 length is 16 residues. The V gene's germline CDR1 is MNHNS and CDR2 SASEGT.

This clonotype was found many times. The genes are TRBV4-1 and TRBJ1-1, with 12 bases lining up with TRBD1. This CDR3 is 18 amino acids long. CDR1 and CDR2 (germline): MGHRA, YSYEKL. V lost 2 bases, J lost 4 bases, and 11 bases stayed unmatched. In DNA form, the CDR3 reads TGCGCCAGCAGCCAATACTCCGGGACAGGGGGCCTGAGCACTGAAGCTTTCTTT. The encoded protein is CASSQYSGTGGLSTEAFF.

This clonotype was observed a handful of times. The rearrangement joins TRBV27 to TRBJ2-2, with 10 bases lining up with TRBD2. The V gene end was trimmed by 8 bases and the J gene end by 7 bases; junction bases not matched to a gene: 10. The CDR3 sequence is 15 residues long. CDR1 is MNHEY and CDR2 is SMNVEV in the germline V gene (reference sequence). For the CDR3, the DNA is TGTGCCAGCGGCCAACTAGCGGGATTTTTCGGGGAGCTGTTTTTT. This translates into CASGQLAGFFGELFF.

The chain employs TRBV11-2 and TRBJ2-5; D is perhaps TRBD1 (5 bases). V shed 4 bases and J shed 5 bases, with 23 bases lying between them. Germline-derived CDR1 and CDR2 are SGHAT and FQNNGV. This CDR3 region has 17 residues. CDR3: CASSSISGRAKVETQYF. For the CDR3, the DNA is TGTGCCAGCAGCTCGATCTCTGGCAGGGCGAAAGTGGAGACCCAGTACTTC.

The chain is built from TRBV10-3 and TRBJ1-1, with a possible D match to TRBD1 (6 bases). The CDR3 is made up of 16 amino acids. Germline CDR1 and CDR2: ENHRY and SYGVKD. V lost 0 bases and J 0 bases, leaving 11 bases between the germline ends. CDR3 loop: CAISESGGRMNTEAFF. The CDR3 DNA reads as TGTGCCATCAGTGAGTCGGGGGGGCGGATGAACACTGAAGCTTTCTTT.

This clonotype has only a few counts. This chain uses TRBV18 with TRBJ1-2, with a possible D match to TRBD1 (5 bases). The germline V and J ends were trimmed by 3 bases and 6 bases, with 20 bases remaining between them. CDR1 is KGHSH and CDR2 is LQKENI in the germline V gene. The CDR3 covers 16 residues. CDR3 loop: CASSPSTGGRQDGYTF. The CDR3 region has the DNA TGTGCCAGCTCACCTAGTACTGGGGGACGGCAGGATGGCTACACCTTC.

This clonotype was seen only a few times. The chain has TRBV7-6 and TRBJ2-3, with 7 bases aligning to TRBD2. The CDR3 runs to 14 residues. The V segment lost 0 bases and the J segment 5 bases; nucleotides outside the gene matches: 2. Per germline, CDR1 SGHVS and CDR2 FNYEAQ. The CDR3 spells CASSLAPSGDTQYF. The CDR3, as DNA: TGTGCCAGCAGCTTAGCGCCTAGCGGAGATACGCAGTATTTT.

There are a few counts of this clonotype. V usage is TRBV20-1 and J usage is TRBJ2-1; possibly TRBD2 for D (6 bases). Germline CDR1 DFQATT, CDR2 SNEGSKA (reference sequence). This CDR3 has 16 amino acids. The V end was cut by 5 bases, the J end by 2 bases, with 19 bases between. The CDR3 DNA reads TGCAGTGCTCAGTCTCACGGGAGTGCCACCTACAATGAGCAGTTCTTC. As protein: CSAQSHGSATYNEQFF.

J is TRBJ2-3 and V is TRBV9, with D uncertain. Germline CDR1 is SGDLS and CDR2 is YYNGEE. This CDR3 comprises 12 residues. Trimming left V 5 bases short and J 0 bases short, with 4 bases between. In DNA, the CDR3 is TGTGCCAGCAGTGTAAGCACAGATACGCAGTATTTT. It encodes CASSVSTDTQYF.

The chain employs TRBV27 and TRBJ2-3; D may correspond to TRBD1 or TRBD2 (6 bases each). CDR1 is MNHEY and CDR2 is SMNVEV in the germline V gene (reference sequence). The CDR3 has 16 amino acids. Trimming left V 7 bases short and J 4 bases short, with 21 bases between. The chain's CDR3 is CASTTYRGAGPDTQYF. DNA for the CDR3: TGTGCCAGCACCACTTATAGGGGGGCCGGCCCAGATACGCAGTATTTT.